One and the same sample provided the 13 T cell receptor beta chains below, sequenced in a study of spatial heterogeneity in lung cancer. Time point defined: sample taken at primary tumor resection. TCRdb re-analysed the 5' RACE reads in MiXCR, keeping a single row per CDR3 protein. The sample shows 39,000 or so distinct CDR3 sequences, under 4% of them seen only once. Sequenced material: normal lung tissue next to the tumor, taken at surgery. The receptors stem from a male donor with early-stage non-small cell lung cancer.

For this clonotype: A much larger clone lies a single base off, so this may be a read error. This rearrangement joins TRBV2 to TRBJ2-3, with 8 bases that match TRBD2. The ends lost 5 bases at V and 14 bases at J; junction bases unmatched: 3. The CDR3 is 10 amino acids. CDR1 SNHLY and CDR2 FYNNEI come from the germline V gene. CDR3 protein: CASSRLALYF. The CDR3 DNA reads TGTGCCAGCAGTCGACTAGCGCTGTATTTT.

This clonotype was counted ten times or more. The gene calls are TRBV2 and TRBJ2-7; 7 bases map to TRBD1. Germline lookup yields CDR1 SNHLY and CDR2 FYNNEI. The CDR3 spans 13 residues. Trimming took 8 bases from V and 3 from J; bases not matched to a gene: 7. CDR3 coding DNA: TGTGCCAGCTGCGACAGGGCCCGCTACGAGCAGTACTTC. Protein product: CASCDRARYEQYF.

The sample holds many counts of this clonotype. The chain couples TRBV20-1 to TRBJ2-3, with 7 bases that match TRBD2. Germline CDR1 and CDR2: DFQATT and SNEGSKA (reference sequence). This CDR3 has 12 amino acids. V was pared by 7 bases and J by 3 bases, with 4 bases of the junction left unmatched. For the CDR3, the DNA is TGCAGTGGCACTAGCGATACAGATACGCAGTATTTT. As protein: CSGTSDTDTQYF.

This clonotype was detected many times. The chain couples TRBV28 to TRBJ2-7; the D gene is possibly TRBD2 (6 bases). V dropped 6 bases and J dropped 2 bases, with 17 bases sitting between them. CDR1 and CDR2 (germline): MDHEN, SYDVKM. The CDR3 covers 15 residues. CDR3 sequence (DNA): TGTGCCAGCAGCCAGCTCGATAGCGGAGCCTACGAGCAGTACTTC. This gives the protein CASSQLDSGAYEQYF.

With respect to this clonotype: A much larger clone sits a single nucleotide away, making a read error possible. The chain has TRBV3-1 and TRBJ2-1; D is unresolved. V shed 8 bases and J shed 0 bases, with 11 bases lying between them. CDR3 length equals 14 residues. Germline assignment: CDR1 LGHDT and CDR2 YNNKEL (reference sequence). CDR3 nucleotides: TGTGCCAGCGGTTTTTGGATCTCCTACAATGAGCAGTTCTTC. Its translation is CASGFWISYNEQFF.

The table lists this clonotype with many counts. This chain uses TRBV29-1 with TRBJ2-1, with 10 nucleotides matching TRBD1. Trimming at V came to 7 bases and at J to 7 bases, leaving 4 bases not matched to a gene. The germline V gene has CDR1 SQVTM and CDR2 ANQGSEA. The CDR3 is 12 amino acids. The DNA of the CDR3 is TGCAGCGGGGACAGGGGAGCGAATGAGCAGTTCTTC. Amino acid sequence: CSGDRGANEQFF.

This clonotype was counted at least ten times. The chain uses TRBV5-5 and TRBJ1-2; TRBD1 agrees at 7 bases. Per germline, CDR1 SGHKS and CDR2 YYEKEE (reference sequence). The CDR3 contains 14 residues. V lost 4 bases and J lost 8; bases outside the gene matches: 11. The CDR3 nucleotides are TGTGCCAGCAGCCAAAAAGGAGGGGGCTACGGCTACACCTTC. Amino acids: CASSQKGGGYGYTF.

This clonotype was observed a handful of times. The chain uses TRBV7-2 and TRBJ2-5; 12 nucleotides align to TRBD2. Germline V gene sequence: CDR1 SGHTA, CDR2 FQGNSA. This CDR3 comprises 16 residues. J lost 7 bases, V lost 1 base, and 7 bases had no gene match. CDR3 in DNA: TGTGCCAGCAGCTTAGTTCCTAGCGGGGGGGCCGGGACCCAGTACTTC. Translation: CASSLVPSGGAGTQYF.

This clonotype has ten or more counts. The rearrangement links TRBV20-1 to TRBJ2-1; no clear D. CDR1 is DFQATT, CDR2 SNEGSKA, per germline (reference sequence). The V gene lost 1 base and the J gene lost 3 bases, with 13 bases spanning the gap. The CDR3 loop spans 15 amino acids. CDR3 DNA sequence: TGCAGTGCTAGAGTGACCCGTTCCCTCTACAATGAGCAGTTCTTC. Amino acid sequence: CSARVTRSLYNEQFF.

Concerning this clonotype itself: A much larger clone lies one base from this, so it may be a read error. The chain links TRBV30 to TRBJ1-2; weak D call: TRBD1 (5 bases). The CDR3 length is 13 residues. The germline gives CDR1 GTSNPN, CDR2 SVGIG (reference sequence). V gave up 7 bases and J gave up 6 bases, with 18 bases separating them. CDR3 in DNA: TGTGCCTACCTCCGGGGACTGGTGGATGGCTACACCTTC. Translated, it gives CAYLRGLVDGYTF.

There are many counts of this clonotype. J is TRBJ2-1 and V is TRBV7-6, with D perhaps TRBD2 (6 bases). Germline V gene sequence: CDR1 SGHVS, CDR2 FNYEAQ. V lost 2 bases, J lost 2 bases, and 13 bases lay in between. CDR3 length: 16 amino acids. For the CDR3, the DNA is TGTGCCAGCAGCTTAACGCTGGCTAGCGCCTACAATGAGCAGTTCTTC. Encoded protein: CASSLTLASAYNEQFF.

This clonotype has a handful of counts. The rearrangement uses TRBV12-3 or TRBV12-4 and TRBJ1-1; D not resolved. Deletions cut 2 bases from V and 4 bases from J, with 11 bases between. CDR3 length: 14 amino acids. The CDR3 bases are TGTGCCAGCAGTTTATCCGGACCTCTCACTGAAGCTTTCTTT. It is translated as CASSLSGPLTEAFF.

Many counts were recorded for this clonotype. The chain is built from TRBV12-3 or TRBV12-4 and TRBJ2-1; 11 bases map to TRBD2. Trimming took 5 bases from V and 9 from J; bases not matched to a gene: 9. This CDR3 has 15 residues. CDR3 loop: CASSISGTSGREQFF. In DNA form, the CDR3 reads TGTGCCAGCAGTATATCCGGGACTAGCGGCCGTGAGCAGTTCTTC.